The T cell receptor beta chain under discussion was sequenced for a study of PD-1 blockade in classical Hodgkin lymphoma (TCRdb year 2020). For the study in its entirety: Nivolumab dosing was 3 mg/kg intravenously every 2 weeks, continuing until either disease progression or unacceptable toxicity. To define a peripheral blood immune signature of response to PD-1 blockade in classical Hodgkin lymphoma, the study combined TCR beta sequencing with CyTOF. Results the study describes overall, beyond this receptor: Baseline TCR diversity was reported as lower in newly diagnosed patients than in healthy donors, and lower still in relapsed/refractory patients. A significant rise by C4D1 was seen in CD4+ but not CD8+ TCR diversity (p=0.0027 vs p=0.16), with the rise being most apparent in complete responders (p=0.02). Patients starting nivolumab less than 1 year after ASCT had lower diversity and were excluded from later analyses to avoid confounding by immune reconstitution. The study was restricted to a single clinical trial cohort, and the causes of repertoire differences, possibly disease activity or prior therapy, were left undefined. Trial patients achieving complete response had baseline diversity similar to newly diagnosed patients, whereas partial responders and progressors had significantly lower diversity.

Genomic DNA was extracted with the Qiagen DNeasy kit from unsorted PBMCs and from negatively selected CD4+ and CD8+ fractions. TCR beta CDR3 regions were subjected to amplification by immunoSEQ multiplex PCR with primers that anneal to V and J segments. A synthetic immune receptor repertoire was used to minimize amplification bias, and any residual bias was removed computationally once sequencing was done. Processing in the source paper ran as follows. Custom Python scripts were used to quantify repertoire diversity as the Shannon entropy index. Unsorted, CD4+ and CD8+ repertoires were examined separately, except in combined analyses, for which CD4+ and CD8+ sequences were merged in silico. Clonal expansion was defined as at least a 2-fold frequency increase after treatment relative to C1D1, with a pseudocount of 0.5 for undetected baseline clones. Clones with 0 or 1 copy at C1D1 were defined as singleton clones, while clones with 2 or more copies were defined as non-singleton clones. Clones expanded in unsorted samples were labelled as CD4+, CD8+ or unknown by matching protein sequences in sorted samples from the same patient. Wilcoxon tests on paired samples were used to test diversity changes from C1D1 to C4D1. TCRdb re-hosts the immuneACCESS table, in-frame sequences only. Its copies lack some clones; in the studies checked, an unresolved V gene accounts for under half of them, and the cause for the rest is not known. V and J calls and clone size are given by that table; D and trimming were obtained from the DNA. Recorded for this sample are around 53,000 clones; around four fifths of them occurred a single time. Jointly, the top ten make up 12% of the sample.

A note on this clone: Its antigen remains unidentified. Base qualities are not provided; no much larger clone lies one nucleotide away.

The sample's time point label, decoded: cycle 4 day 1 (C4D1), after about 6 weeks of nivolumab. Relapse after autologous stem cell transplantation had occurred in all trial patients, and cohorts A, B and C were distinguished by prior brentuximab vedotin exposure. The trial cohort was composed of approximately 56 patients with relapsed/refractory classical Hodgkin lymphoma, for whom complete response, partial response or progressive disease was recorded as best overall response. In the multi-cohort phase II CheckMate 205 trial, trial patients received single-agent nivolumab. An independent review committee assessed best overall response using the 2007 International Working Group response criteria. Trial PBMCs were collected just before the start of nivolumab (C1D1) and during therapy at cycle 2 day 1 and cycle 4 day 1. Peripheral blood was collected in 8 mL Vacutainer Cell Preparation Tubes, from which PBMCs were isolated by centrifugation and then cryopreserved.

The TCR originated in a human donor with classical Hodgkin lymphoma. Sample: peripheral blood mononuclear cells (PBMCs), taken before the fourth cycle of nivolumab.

The CDR3 protein is CASSAGFGNQPQHF. The sequence in DNA is TGTGCCAGCAGCGCAGGGTTCGGTAATCAGCCCCAGCATTTT. The chain couples TRBV14 to TRBJ1-5; TRBD1 might be the D gene, on 5 matching bases. The germline V gene gives CDR1 as SGHDN and CDR2 as FVKESK. From its cysteine to its phenylalanine, the CDR3 spans 14 amino acids. CDR3 DNA only is kept here, 42 bases in frame from base 1. V sheds 5 bases and J sheds 4 bases, leaving 12 bases between their ends.